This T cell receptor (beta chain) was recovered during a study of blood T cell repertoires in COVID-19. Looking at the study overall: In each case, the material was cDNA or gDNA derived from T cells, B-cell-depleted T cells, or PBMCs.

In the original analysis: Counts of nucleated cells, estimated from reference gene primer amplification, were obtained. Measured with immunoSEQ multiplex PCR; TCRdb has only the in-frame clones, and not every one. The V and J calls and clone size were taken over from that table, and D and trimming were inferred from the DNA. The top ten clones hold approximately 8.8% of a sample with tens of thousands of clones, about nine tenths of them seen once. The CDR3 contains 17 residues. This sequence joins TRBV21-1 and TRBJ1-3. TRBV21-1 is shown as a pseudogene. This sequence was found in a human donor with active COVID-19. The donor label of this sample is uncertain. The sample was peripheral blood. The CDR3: CASSHEGGKGSGNTIYF. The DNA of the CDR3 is TGTGCCAGCAGCCATGAGGGGGGGAAGGGATCTGGAAACACCATATATTTT.